The 27 T cell receptor beta chains below were found in one sample sequenced in a study of T-cell memory formation after mild COVID-19. From the 5' RACE reads, TCRdb called clonotypes with MiXCR, one entry per CDR3 protein. The table lists about 400,000 distinct CDR3 sequences, 23% of them singletons, with about an eighth in the top ten. The sample was PBMCs or a T cell subset sorted from them (not recorded which). The source of these receptors is an adult woman who had mild COVID-19 (a few samples of this study predate the infection). Cell type and time point are not known.

The J gene is TRBJ2-7, the V gene TRBV7-9; D gene ambiguous. The CDR3 is made up of 13 amino acids. Per the germline V gene, CDR1 is SEHNR and CDR2 is FQNEAQ (reference sequence). The V gene lost 1 base and the J gene lost 4 bases, with 8 bases spanning the gap. The CDR3 spells CASSLDIGYEQYF. In nucleotides, the CDR3 is TGTGCCAGCAGCTTAGACATTGGTTACGAGCAGTACTTC.

This clonotype appeared a few times. The V call is TRBV6-1, the J call TRBJ2-2, with TRBD2 as a possible D gene (6 bases). This CDR3 contains 17 residues. Germline CDR1 reads MNHNS; CDR2 reads SASEGT. Trimming stripped 0 bases from V and 4 bases from J, with 15 bases between. Here the CDR3 DNA reads TGTGCCAGCAGTGAAGCCCCTAACGGGGGACCCACCGGGGAGCTGTTTTTT. Its translation: CASSEAPNGGPTGELFF.

As concerns this clonotype: The junction departs from the called germline gene at one end, perhaps through a read error. The rearrangement uses TRBV3-1 and TRBJ1-4; 7 nucleotides match TRBD1. The CDR3 has 15 amino acids. CDR1 and CDR2 from the germline V gene are LGHDT and YNNKEL (reference sequence). CDR3 nucleotide sequence: TGTGCCAGCAGCAAAGACAGGGTAACTAATGAAAAACTGTTTTTT. Its protein is CASSKDRVTNEKLFF.

This clonotype was observed a few times. This chain uses TRBV5-1 with TRBJ1-5, with D unclear. This CDR3 has 13 residues. V was pared by 0 bases and J by 7 bases, with 8 bases between. In germline, CDR1 is SGHRS, CDR2 YFSETQ. This chain's CDR3 is CASSLVLGQPQHF. CDR3 sequence (DNA): TGCGCCAGCAGCTTGGTTCTAGGCCAGCCCCAGCATTTT.

This sequence joins TRBV12-3 or TRBV12-4 and TRBJ1-6; no definite D call. Trimming cost V 0 bases and J 12 bases, with 12 bases left between them. There are 14 residues in the CDR3. CDR3 loop: CASSLARRGGPLHF. The CDR3 DNA is TGTGCCAGCAGTTTAGCGCGTAGAGGTGGACCCCTCCACTTT.

This clonotype was counted only a few times. This chain joins TRBV5-4 and TRBJ2-5; tentatively, D is TRBD2 (6 bases). There are 15 residues in the CDR3. V was shortened by 4 bases and J by 5 bases, with 18 bases between the two germline ends. Per germline, CDR1 SGHNT and CDR2 YYREEE (reference sequence). CDR3 DNA: TGTGCCAGCAGCCCCGGGGGTTTTGGGAAGGAGACCCAGTACTTC. Protein product: CASSPGGFGKETQYF.

This sequence joins TRBV4-2 and TRBJ1-1; perhaps TRBD1 as D (6 bases). This CDR3 is 13 amino acids long. V lost 7 bases, J lost 5 bases, and 14 bases lay in between. The V gene's germline CDR1 is LGHNA and CDR2 YNFKEQ. The CDR3 is CASTPRGETEAFF. The CDR3 region has the DNA TGTGCCAGCACCCCAAGGGGGGAAACTGAAGCTTTCTTT.

The V gene is TRBV4-1, the J gene TRBJ1-5; D ambiguous. The germline gives CDR1 MGHRA, CDR2 YSYEKL. This CDR3 region has 12 residues. V lost 2 bases and J lost 7, with 6 bases in between. The CDR3 bases are TGCGCCAGCAGCCAACCGGGACAGCCCCAGCATTTT. This sequence encodes CASSQPGQPQHF.

This clonotype was recorded a few times. The chain joins TRBV29-1 to TRBJ1-2; D is uncertain. V lost 5 bases to trimming and J lost 1 base, with 11 bases between them. Per the germline V gene, CDR1 is SQVTM and CDR2 is ANQGSEA. The CDR3 is 13 amino acids. CDR3: CSVLGTINYGYTF. CDR3 DNA sequence: TGCAGCGTTCTCGGTACAATTAACTATGGCTACACCTTC.

This clonotype has more than one count but fewer than ten. This chain joins TRBV18 and TRBJ2-1; TRBD2 agrees at 15 bases. V gave up 3 bases and J gave up 4 bases; unmatched junction bases: 4. The CDR3 length is 17 residues. The V gene's germline CDR1 is KGHSH and CDR2 LQKENI. DNA for the CDR3: TGTGCCAGCTCACCTGTCGGGACTAGCGGGAGGTACAATGAGCAGTTCTTC. Its translation is CASSPVGTSGRYNEQFF.

This clonotype was seen ten or more times. J is TRBJ1-2 and V is TRBV3-1; D is possibly TRBD1 (6 bases). Trimming left V 4 bases short and J 4 bases short, with 19 bases between. This CDR3 is 16 amino acids long. Germline V CDR1 and CDR2: LGHDT, YNNKEL (reference sequence). The CDR3 loop is CASSRTAHAGSYGYTF. The CDR3 DNA reads as TGTGCCAGCAGCCGGACAGCCCATGCGGGATCCTATGGCTACACCTTC.

This clonotype turned up a few times. The V and J genes are TRBV7-9 and TRBJ2-7; unclear D gene. The CDR3 consists of 16 residues. Germline assignment: CDR1 SEHNR and CDR2 FQNEAQ (reference sequence). V lost 2 bases and J 0 bases, leaving 14 bases between the germline ends. The CDR3 region is CASSLRLYQSSYEQYF. CDR3 nucleotides: TGTGCCAGCAGCTTACGCCTCTATCAGAGCTCCTACGAGCAGTACTTC.

This clonotype was counted a few times. This chain links TRBV11-3 with TRBJ1-1; no definite D call. V lost 4 bases, J lost 10 bases, and 19 bases lay in between. There are 14 residues in the CDR3. Germline CDR1 reads SGHNT; CDR2 reads YENEEA. The DNA for the CDR3 is TGTGCCAGCAGCTCCCCGTCGGGTTTCCCCGCAGCTTTCTTT. Residues: CASSSPSGFPAAFF.

This clonotype was found a few times. This chain connects TRBV20-1 to TRBJ2-7; the D is unclear. Germline CDR1 and CDR2: DFQATT and SNEGSKA (reference sequence). There are 16 residues in the CDR3. V lost 3 bases, J lost 5 bases, and 23 bases lay in between. In nucleotides, the CDR3 is TGCAGTGCTAGGACCCTGGGATCCAACCGTGGGAACGAGCAGTACTTC. Its protein is CSARTLGSNRGNEQYF.

The table lists this clonotype with a count of one. This chain connects TRBV27 to TRBJ1-4; possibly TRBD1 for D (6 bases). The germline V and J ends were trimmed by 5 bases and 5 bases, with 21 bases remaining between them. The CDR3 runs to 17 residues. Germline CDR1 reads MNHEY; CDR2 reads SMNVEV (reference sequence). The CDR3 DNA reads as TGTGCCAGCAGTCCATTCTACAGTCGGGACACGAATGAAAAACTGTTTTTT. This encodes CASSPFYSRDTNEKLFF.

This clonotype was seen only a few times. The rearrangement joins TRBV4-2 to TRBJ1-5; D remains ambiguous. The V gene lost 0 bases and the J gene lost 1 base, with 10 bases spanning the gap. Germline-derived CDR1 and CDR2 are LGHNA and YNFKEQ. The CDR3 length is 16 residues. CDR3 in amino acids: CASSQEAGRSNQPQHF. CDR3 nucleotide sequence: TGTGCCAGCAGCCAAGAGGCGGGAAGGAGCAATCAGCCCCAGCATTTT.

This clonotype showed up just a few times. The rearrangement links TRBV20-1 to TRBJ2-2, with D maybe TRBD2 (6 bases). Germline-derived CDR1 and CDR2 are DFQATT and SNEGSKA (reference sequence). V lost 1 base to trimming and J lost 5 bases, with 11 bases between them. This CDR3 has 14 amino acids. CDR3 protein: CSARAGSRTGELFF. CDR3 DNA: TGCAGTGCTAGAGCCGGGAGTAGGACCGGGGAGCTGTTTTTT.

This clonotype showed up just a few times. The V call is TRBV12-3 or TRBV12-4, the J call TRBJ1-2; D is perhaps TRBD1 (5 bases). The CDR3 has 14 amino acids. V lost 6 bases, J lost 7 bases, and 18 bases lay in between. Here the CDR3 reads CASSLIRGGGGYTF. The CDR3 DNA reads as TGTGCCAGCAGCCTCATAAGGGGAGGCGGTGGCTACACCTTC.

V and J are TRBV2 and TRBJ1-2; D is ambiguous. The germline V gene has CDR1 SNHLY and CDR2 FYNNEI. The CDR3 consists of 9 residues. The germline V and J ends were trimmed by 7 bases and 5 bases, with 2 bases remaining between them. The CDR3 sequence: CASNYGYTF. CDR3 bases: TGTGCCAGCAATTATGGCTACACCTTC.

The chain has TRBV24-1 and TRBJ2-7, with D unclear. The CDR3 is 11 amino acids. V lost 1 base, J lost 6 bases, and 3 bases lay in between. CDR1 and CDR2 (germline): KGHDR, SFDVKD. DNA for the CDR3: TGTGCCACCAGTGATTTCACCGAGCAGTACTTC. Its translation is CATSDFTEQYF.

The V and J genes are TRBV20-1 and TRBJ1-5; D is uncertain. This CDR3 has 15 amino acids. The V gene's germline CDR1 is DFQATT and CDR2 SNEGSKA (reference sequence). Trimming pared 1 base from V and 5 bases from J, leaving 15 bases between. Here the CDR3 reads CSARALLREDQPQHF. The CDR3 DNA reads as TGCAGTGCTAGAGCCCTCCTCCGGGAGGATCAGCCCCAGCATTTT.

There are a few counts of this clonotype. The V gene is TRBV24-1, the J gene TRBJ2-6; D unresolved. This CDR3 spans 14 amino acids. Trimming stripped 6 bases from V and 1 base from J, with 6 bases between. Germline-derived CDR1 and CDR2 are KGHDR and SFDVKD. The CDR3 DNA is TGTGCCACCAGTCTTGGATCTGGGGCCAACGTCCTGACTTTC. It translates to CATSLGSGANVLTF.

There are a few counts of this clonotype. The CDR3 region is CSARNRGNTGELFF. The CDR3 nucleotides read TGCAGTGCTAGAAACCGAGGGAACACCGGGGAGCTGTTTTTT. V usage is TRBV20-1 and J usage is TRBJ2-2; D not resolved. V lost 2 bases and J 1 base, leaving 8 bases between the germline ends. The CDR3 runs to 14 residues. Germline CDR1 DFQATT, CDR2 SNEGSKA (reference sequence).

V and J are TRBV23-1 and TRBJ2-1; D is undetermined. TRBV23-1 is annotated as an ORF whose role is uncertain. Trimming took off 5 bases at V and 2 bases at J, with 7 bases between the two ends. CDR3 size: 13 residues. The CDR3, as DNA: TGCGCCAGCAGTAATCCAGCCTACAATGAGCAGTTCTTC. Translation gives CASSNPAYNEQFF.

This clonotype has more than one count but fewer than ten. J is TRBJ1-2 and V is TRBV12-3 or TRBV12-4; D possibly corresponds to TRBD1 (6 bases). The V gene lost 6 bases and the J gene lost 2 bases, with 13 bases spanning the gap. The CDR3 contains 14 residues. The CDR3 is CASSYGQSNYGYTF. The CDR3 DNA reads as TGTGCCAGCAGCTATGGACAGTCCAACTATGGCTACACCTTC.

This clonotype was detected a few times. V and J are TRBV7-3 and TRBJ2-1; 7 nucleotides line up with TRBD1. Germline loops: CDR1 SGHTA, CDR2 FQGTGA. The CDR3 covers 16 residues. V was clipped by 5 bases and J by 7 bases; unmatched bases: 14. The CDR3: CASSPNPRGRRNEQFF. CDR3 nucleotide sequence: TGTGCCAGCAGCCCAAATCCAAGGGGGCGGCGGAATGAGCAGTTCTTC.

The table lists this clonotype with a few counts. The J gene is TRBJ2-5, the V gene TRBV7-9; the match to TRBD2 covers 10 bases. The ends lost 1 base at V and 2 bases at J; junction bases unmatched: 4. CDR3 length equals 16 residues. Germline V gene sequence: CDR1 SEHNR, CDR2 FQNEAQ (reference sequence). The CDR3 DNA is TGTGCCAGCAGCTTAGGGTTGACTAGCGGGCAAGAGACCCAGTACTTC. Protein product: CASSLGLTSGQETQYF.